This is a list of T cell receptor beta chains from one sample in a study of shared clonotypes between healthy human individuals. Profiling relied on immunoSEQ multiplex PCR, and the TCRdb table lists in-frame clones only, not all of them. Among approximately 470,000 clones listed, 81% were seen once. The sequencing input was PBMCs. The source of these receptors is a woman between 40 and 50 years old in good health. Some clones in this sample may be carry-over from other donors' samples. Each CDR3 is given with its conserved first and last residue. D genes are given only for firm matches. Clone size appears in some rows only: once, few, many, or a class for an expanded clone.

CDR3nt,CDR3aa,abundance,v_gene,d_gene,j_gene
TGTGCCAGCAGCTTAGCTGGGGCCTACAATGAGCAGTTCTTC,CASSLAGAYNEQFF,NA,TRBV11-2,NA,TRBJ2-1
TGTGCCAGTAGCAGCCCGGGCGCCAGTCACTATGGCTACACCTTC,CASSSPGASHYGYTF,NA,TRBV19,NA,TRBJ1-2
TGTGCCAGCAGCGCGCCGGGCCTAGCGGGAGGGTACAATGAGCAGTTCTTC,CASSAPGLAGGYNEQFF,NA,TRBV11-2,TRBD2,TRBJ2-1
TGCAGCTTCGGCAGATACAATGAGCAGTTCTTC,CSFGRYNEQFF,NA,TRBV29-1,NA,TRBJ2-1
TGTGCCAGCAGTGACCTTCTTTGGAGACAGCAGCTCCACAGGAGCTCCTACGAGCAGTACTTC,CASSDLLWRQQLHRSSYEQYF,NA,TRBV6-4,NA,TRBJ2-7
TGTGCCAGCAGCTTAGCGCCCGGGACTAACACTGAAGCTTTCTTT,CASSLAPGTNTEAFF,NA,TRBV7-9,NA,TRBJ1-1
TGTGCCAGCAGCGAGACTCCCCACAATGAGCAGTTCTTC,CASSETPHNEQFF,NA,TRBV9,NA,TRBJ2-1
TGTGCCAGCGGAAATTACTATGGCTACACCTTC,CASGNYYGYTF,NA,TRBV27,NA,TRBJ1-2
TGTGCCAGCAGCTTTGGGGCTAGCGGGAACGGCGAGCAGTACTTC,CASSFGASGNGEQYF,NA,TRBV7-6,TRBD2,TRBJ2-7
TGTGCCAGCAGTGGGGCCGGATTTCAATCACCCCTCCACTTT,CASSGAGFQSPLHF,NA,TRBV28,NA,TRBJ1-6
TGTGCCAGCAGCCCATACACGATACAGGGGGGGGCTGAAGCTTTCTTT,CASSPYTIQGGAEAFF,few,TRBV7-8,TRBD1,TRBJ1-1
TGTGCCAGTAGTGTCCAGACAGGCCAAGAGACCCAGTACTTC,CASSVQTGQETQYF,NA,TRBV19,NA,TRBJ2-5
TGTGCCAGCAGCGTAGAAGGCACAGATACGCAGTATTTT,CASSVEGTDTQYF,NA,TRBV9,NA,TRBJ2-3
TGTGCCAGCAGCTTAGGTCTGACAGATACGCAGTATTTT,CASSLGLTDTQYF,NA,TRBV7-2,NA,TRBJ2-3
TGTGCCAGCAGTCCCCAAGGACAGGGGACCTATGGCTACACCTTC,CASSPQGQGTYGYTF,few,TRBV28,TRBD1,TRBJ1-2
TGTGCCACCAGCAGAGATCCTCAGCAACAAGAGACCCAGTACTTC,CATSRDPQQQETQYF,many,TRBV15,NA,TRBJ2-5
TGCGCCAGCAGCTGGTCTGGACAGCAAAACAATGAGCAGTTCTTC,CASSWSGQQNNEQFF,many,TRBV5-1,NA,TRBJ2-1
TGTGCCAGCTCACCACCGACGGACAGGGGTATCCACGAGCAGTACTTC,CASSPPTDRGIHEQYF,NA,TRBV18,TRBD1,TRBJ2-7
TGTGCCAGCTCACCCGGGACTGAGTACAATGAGCAGTTCTTC,CASSPGTEYNEQFF,NA,TRBV18,NA,TRBJ2-1
TGTGCCAGCAGCCCCATCTCTCGTTACGGCTACACCTTC,CASSPISRYGYTF,NA,TRBV28,NA,TRBJ1-2
TGCGCCAGCAGCTTGTCGGACAGATCGGAGACCCAGTACTTC,CASSLSDRSETQYF,NA,TRBV5-1,NA,TRBJ2-5
TGTGCCAGCAGCTACGACAGCGACACTGAAGCTTTCTTT,CASSYDSDTEAFF,few,TRBV11-3,NA,TRBJ1-1
TGCAGCGTCGCACAGGGGGCTTCGAACACTGAAGCTTTCTTT,CSVAQGASNTEAFF,NA,TRBV29-1,TRBD1,TRBJ1-1
TGTGCCAGCAGCTTAGATCGCAAAGACGGCGCTTTCTTT,CASSLDRKDGAFF,NA,TRBV7-9,NA,TRBJ1-1
TGTGCCAGCAGTCCTCTGGGACAGGTAATCGAGACCCAGTACTTC,CASSPLGQVIETQYF,NA,TRBV25-1,TRBD1,TRBJ2-5
TGCGCCAGCAGCCAAGCCCAGAACACTGAAGCTTTCTTT,CASSQAQNTEAFF,NA,TRBV4-1,NA,TRBJ1-1
TGCGCCAGCAGCCAAGATTGGCTCCCCCCAGAGACCCAGTACTTC,CASSQDWLPPETQYF,once,TRBV4-3,NA,TRBJ2-5
TGTGCCAGCAGTGGGGGGGGGCGCCGCTACGAGCAGTACTTC,CASSGGGRRYEQYF,NA,TRBV6-5,NA,TRBJ2-7
TGTGCCAGCACCCTCAAGGATTACACCGGGGAGCTGTTTTTT,CASTLKDYTGELFF,NA,TRBV7-2,NA,TRBJ2-2
TGCAGTGCTAGGGGGACAGCCAAGGCTTTCTTT,CSARGTAKAFF,few,TRBV20-1,TRBD1,TRBJ1-1
TGTGCCACCAGCAGAGATCTTAGTCAGCCCCAGCATTTT,CATSRDLSQPQHF,NA,TRBV15,NA,TRBJ1-5
TGTGCCAGCTCACCAGGGACAGGGATGTATTCGGCGGGCTACACCTTC,CASSPGTGMYSAGYTF,few,TRBV18,TRBD1,TRBJ1-2
TGCGCCAGCAGGAAAGCGGCCCAAGATACGCAGTATTTT,CASRKAAQDTQYF,few,TRBV5-1,NA,TRBJ2-3
TGTGCACACAGGGGGCGACCAACTAATGAAAAACTGTTTTTT,CAHRGRPTNEKLFF,once,TRBV7-8,TRBD1,TRBJ1-4
TGTGCCAGCAGCTTCTCTAGACAAGAGACCCAGTACTTC,CASSFSRQETQYF,NA,TRBV11-3,NA,TRBJ2-5
TGTGCCATCAGTTTAGAAGGACAGATGAACACTGAAGCTTTCTTT,CAISLEGQMNTEAFF,NA,TRBV10-3,NA,TRBJ1-1
TGTGCCAGCAGCGTCTTGGACAGGGTGAACACTGAAGCTTTCTTT,CASSVLDRVNTEAFF,NA,TRBV9,TRBD1,TRBJ1-1
TGTGCCAGCACTGACAGCTCTGGGGCCAACGTCCTGACTTTC,CASTDSSGANVLTF,NA,TRBV6-6,NA,TRBJ2-6
TGTGCCAGCAGCCCGCTCCAGCGGGAACCAGATACGCAGTATTTT,CASSPLQREPDTQYF,NA,TRBV7-9,TRBD2,TRBJ2-3
TGTGCCAGCAGCCCGGGGTTGGTCTATGCTTTCTTT,CASSPGLVYAFF,NA,TRBV7-9,NA,TRBJ1-1
TGCGCCAGCAGCTTCCTGGGACAGGGGGCAGGCGGGGAGCTGTTTTTT,CASSFLGQGAGGELFF,many,TRBV5-1,TRBD1,TRBJ2-2
TGTGCCAGCAGTTTCCAGGGGGCGGGGGAGACCCAGTACTTC,CASSFQGAGETQYF,NA,TRBV28,TRBD1,TRBJ2-5
TGTGCCAGCAGCTTAGAGAGGTCTAGCGCTACAGGGGAGACCCAGTACTTC,CASSLERSSATGETQYF,NA,TRBV7-9,NA,TRBJ2-5
TGTGCCAGCAGCTTAGTTCCAGAGGCCTACAATGAGCAGTTCTTC,CASSLVPEAYNEQFF,medium-sized,TRBV7-2,NA,TRBJ2-1
TGTGCCAGCAGCCCCCCAGGGGGGGAGGAGACCCAGTACTTC,CASSPPGGEETQYF,NA,TRBV7-3,NA,TRBJ2-5
TGTGCCATCTCGTCCAGGGCCTACAATGAGCAGTTCTTC,CAISSRAYNEQFF,NA,TRBV10-3,NA,TRBJ2-1
TGTGCCAGCAGCCCCGGACCGGGACTAGCGGGGTTGAATGAGCAGTTCTTC,CASSPGPGLAGLNEQFF,NA,TRBV7-3,TRBD2,TRBJ2-1
TGCAGCGTTGAAGAACTAGGACAGGCCACAGATACGCAGTATTTT,CSVEELGQATDTQYF,NA,TRBV29-1,TRBD1,TRBJ2-3
TGTGCCAGCAGAGAAAGCCCTACGGGGATAAGCACTGAAGCTTTCTTT,CASRESPTGISTEAFF,NA,TRBV2,NA,TRBJ1-1
TGTGCCAGCAGCTTATTTCTCTCTGGGGCCAACGTCCTGACTTTC,CASSLFLSGANVLTF,NA,TRBV7-8,NA,TRBJ2-6
TGCGCCAGCAGCCAAGATTCGGGGGGCGGGAACACCATATATTTT,CASSQDSGGGNTIYF,NA,TRBV4-1,NA,TRBJ1-3
TGTGCCAGCAGCTTAGATCGGGGACTAGCGGGAGGGGTTGAGCAGTTCTTC,CASSLDRGLAGGVEQFF,NA,TRBV11-2,TRBD2,TRBJ2-1
TGCGCCAGCAGCACTAGCGGGAGTGACACCGGGGAGCTGTTTTTT,CASSTSGSDTGELFF,once,TRBV5-1,TRBD2,TRBJ2-2
TGTGCCAGCAGTTCCAGGAGCTCTGGAAACACCATATATTTT,CASSSRSSGNTIYF,NA,TRBV9,NA,TRBJ1-3